The clone carrying this T cell receptor beta chain showed up many times. Its target is not known. V was pared by 7 bases and J by 1 base, with 14 bases between. Germline CDR1 MNHEY, CDR2 SVGAGI. The CDR3 loop spans 15 amino acids. The sample is drawn from a study of Graves' ophthalmopathy and Graves' hyperthyroidism. General observations from the study: Most clonotypes expanded in thyroid above 0.001 frequency were present in blood too. Ophthalmopathy cases were distinguished from stable hyperthyroidism by a 13-signature model, reaching 85% to 90% sensitivity and 65% to 83% specificity.

Researchers turned away patients with other autoimmune diseases, uncontrolled infections, pregnancy or lactation. CDR3 regions of TCR beta were amplified from RNA transcripts. First-round RT-PCR with HTBI primers preceded a second-round multiplex PCR. TCRdb recomputed calls from the multiplex PCR reads with MiXCR, one row per CDR3 protein. This sample has 220,000 or so distinct CDR3 sequences, with roughly 21% found just once. The chain uses TRBV6-5 and TRBJ1-3; weak D call: TRBD1 (5 bases). The sample taken for sequencing was peripheral blood. The source is a woman aged 45 to 65 with Graves' ophthalmopathy. The CDR3 is CASNLLQDSGNTIYF. The DNA of the CDR3 is TGTGCCAGCAACCTTTTACAGGATTCTGGAAACACCATATATTTT.